The sequence of this TCR beta chain was determined in a study of shared clonotypes between healthy human individuals. Study-wide findings and caveats: Naive subsets generally had larger estimated richness than memory subsets. Generation of non-shared clonotypes was less probable than generation of clonotypes shared by all four donors.

V lost 3 bases to trimming and J lost 4 bases; unmatched junction nucleotides: 5. CDR3 length: 14 amino acids. Per the germline V gene, CDR1 is SGHRS and CDR2 is YFSETQ. With regard to this clone: No antigen is known for it.

In the source study's methods: Junction-only immunoSEQ data arrived without quality scores, meaning filtering differed. Sequenced by immunoSEQ multiplex PCR; TCRdb stores in-frame clones only, minus some. The DNA was the basis for D and trimming; V, J and clone size are from that table. The sample carries about 770,000 clones, just under 75% recorded once. The rearrangement uses TRBV5-1 and TRBJ1-1; 8 bases align to TRBD1. The clonotype originates from a woman between 25 and 40 years old in good health. The sample comprised memory CD4+ T cells sorted from blood. The sample's subset: CD45RA-negative fraction. This CDR3 reads CASSSRQGRTEAFF. CDR3 DNA sequence: TGCGCCAGCAGCTCGCGACAGGGGCGCACTGAAGCTTTCTTT.